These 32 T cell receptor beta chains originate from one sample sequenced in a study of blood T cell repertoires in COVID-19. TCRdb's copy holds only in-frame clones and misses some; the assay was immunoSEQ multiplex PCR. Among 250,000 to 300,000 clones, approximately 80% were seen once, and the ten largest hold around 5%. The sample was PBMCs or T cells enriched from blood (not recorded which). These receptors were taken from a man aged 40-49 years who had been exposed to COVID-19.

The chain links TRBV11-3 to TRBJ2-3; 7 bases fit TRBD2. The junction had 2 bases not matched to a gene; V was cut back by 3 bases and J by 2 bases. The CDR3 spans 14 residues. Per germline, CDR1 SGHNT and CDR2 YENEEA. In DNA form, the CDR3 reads TGTGCCAGCAGCTTGAGCGGGGTCACAGATACGCAGTATTTT. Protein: CASSLSGVTDTQYF.

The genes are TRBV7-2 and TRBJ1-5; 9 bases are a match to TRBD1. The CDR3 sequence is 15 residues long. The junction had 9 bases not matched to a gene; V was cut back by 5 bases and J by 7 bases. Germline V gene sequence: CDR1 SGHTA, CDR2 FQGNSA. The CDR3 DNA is TGTGCCAGCAGCCCAGGGGGGACAGGGAGACAGCCCCAGCATTTT. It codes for CASSPGGTGRQPQHF. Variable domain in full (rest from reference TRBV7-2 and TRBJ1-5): GAGVSQSPSNKVTEKGKDVELRCDPISGHTALYWYRQSLGQGLEFLIYFQGNSAPDKSGLPSDRFSAERTGGSVSTLTIQRTQQEDSAVYLCASSPGGTGRQPQHFGDGTRLSIL.

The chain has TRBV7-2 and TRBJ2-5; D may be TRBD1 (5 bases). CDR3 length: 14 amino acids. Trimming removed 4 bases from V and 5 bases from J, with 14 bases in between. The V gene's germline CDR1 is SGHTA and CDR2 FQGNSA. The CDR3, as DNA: TGTGCCAGCAGCTGGCCCGGAAGGGGCGAGACCCAGTACTTC. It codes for CASSWPGRGETQYF.

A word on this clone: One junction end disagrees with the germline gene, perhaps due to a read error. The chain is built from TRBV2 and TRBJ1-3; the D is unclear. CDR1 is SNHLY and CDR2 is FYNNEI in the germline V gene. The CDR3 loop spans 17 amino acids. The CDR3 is CARSVVRTYRSGNTIYF. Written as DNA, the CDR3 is TGTGCCAGGAGTGTGGTAAGGACTTACCGCTCTGGAAACACCATATATTTT. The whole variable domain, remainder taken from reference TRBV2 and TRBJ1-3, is EPEVTQTPSHQVTQMGQEVILRCVPISNHLYFYWYRQILGQKVEFLVSFYNNEISEKSEIFDDQFSVERPDGSNFTLKIRSTKLEDSAMYFCARSVVRTYRSGNTIYFGEGSWLTVV.

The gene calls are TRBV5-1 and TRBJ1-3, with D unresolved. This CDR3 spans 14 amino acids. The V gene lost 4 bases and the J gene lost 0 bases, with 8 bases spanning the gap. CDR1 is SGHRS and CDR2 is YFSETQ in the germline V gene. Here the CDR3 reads CASSPEISGNTIYF. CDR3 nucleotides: TGCGCCAGCAGCCCCGAGATCTCTGGAAACACCATATATTTT. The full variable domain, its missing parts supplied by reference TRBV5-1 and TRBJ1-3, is KAGVTQTPRYLIKTRGQQVTLSCSPISGHRSVSWYQQTPGQGLQFLFEYFSETQRNKGNFPGRFSGRQFSNSRSEMNVSTLELGDSALYLCASSPEISGNTIYFGEGSWLTVV.

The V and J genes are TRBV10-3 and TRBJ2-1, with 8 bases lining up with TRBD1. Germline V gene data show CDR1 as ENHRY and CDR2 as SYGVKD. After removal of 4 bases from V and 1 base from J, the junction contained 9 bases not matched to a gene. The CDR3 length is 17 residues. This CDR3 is CAISGQGAAGSYNEQFF. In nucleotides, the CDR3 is TGTGCCATCAGTGGGCAGGGGGCTGCTGGGTCCTACAATGAGCAGTTCTTC.

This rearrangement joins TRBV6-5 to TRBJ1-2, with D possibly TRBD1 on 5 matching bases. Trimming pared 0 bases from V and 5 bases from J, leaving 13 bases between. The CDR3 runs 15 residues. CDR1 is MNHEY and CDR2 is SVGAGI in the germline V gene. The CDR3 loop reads CASSYSMTEVYGYTF. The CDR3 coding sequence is TGTGCCAGCAGTTACTCGATGACAGAGGTATATGGCTACACCTTC.

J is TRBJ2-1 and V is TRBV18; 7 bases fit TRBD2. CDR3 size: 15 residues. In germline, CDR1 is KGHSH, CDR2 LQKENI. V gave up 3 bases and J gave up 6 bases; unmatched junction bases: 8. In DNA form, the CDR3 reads TGTGCCAGCTCACCCCGAGGACTAGAAGCCAATGAGCAGTTCTTC. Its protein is CASSPRGLEANEQFF.

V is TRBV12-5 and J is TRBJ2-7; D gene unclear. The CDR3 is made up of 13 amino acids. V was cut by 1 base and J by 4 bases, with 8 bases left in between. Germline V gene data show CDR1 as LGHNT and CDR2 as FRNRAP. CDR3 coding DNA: TGTGCTAGTGGTTTGGAGAACAGATACGAGCAGTACTTC. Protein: CASGLENRYEQYF. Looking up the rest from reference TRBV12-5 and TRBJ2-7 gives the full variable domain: DARVTQTPRHKVTEMGQEVTMRCQPILGHNTVFWYRQTMMQGLELLAYFRNRAPLDDSGMPKDRFSAEMPDATLATLKIQPSEPRDSAVYFCASGLENRYEQYFGPGTRLTVT.

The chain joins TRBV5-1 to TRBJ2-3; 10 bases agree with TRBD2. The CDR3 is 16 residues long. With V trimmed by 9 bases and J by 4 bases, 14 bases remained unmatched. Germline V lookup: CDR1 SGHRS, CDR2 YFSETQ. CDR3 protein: CATKWVAGGLADTQYF. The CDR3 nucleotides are TGCGCCACGAAGTGGGTAGCGGGAGGTTTAGCAGATACGCAGTATTTT.

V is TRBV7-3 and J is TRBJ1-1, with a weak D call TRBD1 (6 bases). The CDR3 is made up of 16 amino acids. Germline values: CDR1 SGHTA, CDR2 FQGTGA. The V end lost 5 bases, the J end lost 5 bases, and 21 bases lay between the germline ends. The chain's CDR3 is CASSLMATGTSTEAFF. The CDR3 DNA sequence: TGTGCCAGCAGCCTAATGGCTACCGGGACATCAACTGAAGCTTTCTTT.

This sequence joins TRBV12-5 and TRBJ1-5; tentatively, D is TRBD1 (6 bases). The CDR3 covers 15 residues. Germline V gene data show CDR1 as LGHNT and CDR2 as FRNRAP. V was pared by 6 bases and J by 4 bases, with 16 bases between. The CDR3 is CASGQGGGGNQPQHF. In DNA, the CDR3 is TGTGCTAGTGGCCAAGGAGGGGGAGGGAATCAGCCCCAGCATTTT.

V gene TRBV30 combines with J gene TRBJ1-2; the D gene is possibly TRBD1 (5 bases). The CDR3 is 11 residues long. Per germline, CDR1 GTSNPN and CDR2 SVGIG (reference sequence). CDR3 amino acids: CVHRGYYGYTF. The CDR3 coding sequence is TGTGTCCATCGGGGGTACTATGGCTACACCTTC.

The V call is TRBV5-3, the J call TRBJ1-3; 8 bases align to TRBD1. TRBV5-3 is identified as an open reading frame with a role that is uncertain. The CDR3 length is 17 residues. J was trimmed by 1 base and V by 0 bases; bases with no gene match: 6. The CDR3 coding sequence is TGTGCCAGAAGCTTGGATTTGACAGGGGAATCTGGAAACACCATATATTTT. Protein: CARSLDLTGESGNTIYF.

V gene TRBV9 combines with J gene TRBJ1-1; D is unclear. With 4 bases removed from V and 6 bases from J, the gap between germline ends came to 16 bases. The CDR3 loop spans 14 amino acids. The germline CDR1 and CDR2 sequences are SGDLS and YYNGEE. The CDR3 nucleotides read TGTGCCAGCAGCCCCGGGGTCACGGACCCTGAAGCTTTCTTT. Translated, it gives CASSPGVTDPEAFF.

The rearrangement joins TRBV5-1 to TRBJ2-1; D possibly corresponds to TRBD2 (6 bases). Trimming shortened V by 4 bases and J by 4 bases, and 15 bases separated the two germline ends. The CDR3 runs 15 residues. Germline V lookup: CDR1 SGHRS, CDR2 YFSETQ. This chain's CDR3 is CASSAGLQVYNEQFF. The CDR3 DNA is TGCGCCAGCAGCGCAGGACTACAAGTTTACAATGAGCAGTTCTTC.

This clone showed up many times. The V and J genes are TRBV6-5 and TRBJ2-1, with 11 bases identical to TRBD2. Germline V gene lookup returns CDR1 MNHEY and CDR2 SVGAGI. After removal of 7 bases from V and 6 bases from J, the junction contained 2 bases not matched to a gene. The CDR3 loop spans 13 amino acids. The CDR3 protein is CASTTSGSNEQFF. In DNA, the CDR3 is TGTGCCAGCACAACTAGCGGGAGCAATGAGCAGTTCTTC.

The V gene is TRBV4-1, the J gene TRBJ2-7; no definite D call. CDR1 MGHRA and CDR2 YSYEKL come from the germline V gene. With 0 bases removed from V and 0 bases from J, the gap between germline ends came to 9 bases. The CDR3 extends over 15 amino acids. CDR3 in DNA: TGCGCCAGCAGCCAAGACGAGGATTTCTCCTACGAGCAGTACTTC. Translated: CASSQDEDFSYEQYF.

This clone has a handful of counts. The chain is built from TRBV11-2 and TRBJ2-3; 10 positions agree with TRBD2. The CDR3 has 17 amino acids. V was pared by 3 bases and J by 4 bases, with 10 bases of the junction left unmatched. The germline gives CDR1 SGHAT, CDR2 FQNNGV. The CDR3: CASSLASGSSFPDTQYF. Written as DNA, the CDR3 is TGTGCCAGCAGCTTGGCTAGCGGGAGCTCTTTTCCAGATACGCAGTATTTT.

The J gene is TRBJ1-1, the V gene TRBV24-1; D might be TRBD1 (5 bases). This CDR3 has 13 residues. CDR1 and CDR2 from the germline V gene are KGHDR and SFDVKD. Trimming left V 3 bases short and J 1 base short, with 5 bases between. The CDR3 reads CATSDGQNTEAFF. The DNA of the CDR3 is TGTGCCACCAGTGATGGACAGAACACTGAAGCTTTCTTT.

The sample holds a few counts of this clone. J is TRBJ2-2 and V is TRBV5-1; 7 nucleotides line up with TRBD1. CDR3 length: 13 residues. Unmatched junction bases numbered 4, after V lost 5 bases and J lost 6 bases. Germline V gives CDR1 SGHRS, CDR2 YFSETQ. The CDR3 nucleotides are TGCGCCAGCAGGAAGGGGGCCCCCGGGGAGCTGTTTTTT. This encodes CASRKGAPGELFF. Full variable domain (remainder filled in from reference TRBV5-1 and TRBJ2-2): KAGVTQTPRYLIKTRGQQVTLSCSPISGHRSVSWYQQTPGQGLQFLFEYFSETQRNKGNFPGRFSGRQFSNSRSEMNVSTLELGDSALYLCASRKGAPGELFFGEGSRLTVL.

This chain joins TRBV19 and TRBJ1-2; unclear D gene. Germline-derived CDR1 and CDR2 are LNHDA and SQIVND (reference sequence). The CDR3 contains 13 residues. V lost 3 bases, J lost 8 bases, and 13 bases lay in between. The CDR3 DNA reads TGTGCCAGTAGTATTACCGTACGGGAGGGCTACACCTTC. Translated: CASSITVREGYTF.

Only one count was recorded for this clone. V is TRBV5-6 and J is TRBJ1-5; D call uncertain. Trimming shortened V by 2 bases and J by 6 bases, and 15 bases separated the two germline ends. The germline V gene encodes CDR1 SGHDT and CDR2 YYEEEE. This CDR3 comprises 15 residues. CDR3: CASSFGGRASQPQHF. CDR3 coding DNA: TGTGCCAGCAGCTTTGGTGGGAGGGCGAGTCAGCCCCAGCATTTT. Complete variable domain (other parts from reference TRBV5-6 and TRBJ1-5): DAGVTQSPTHLIKTRGQQVTLRCSPKSGHDTVSWYQQALGQGPQFIFQYYEEEERQRGNFPDRFSGHQFPNYSSELNVNALLLGDSALYLCASSFGGRASQPQHFGDGTRLSIL.

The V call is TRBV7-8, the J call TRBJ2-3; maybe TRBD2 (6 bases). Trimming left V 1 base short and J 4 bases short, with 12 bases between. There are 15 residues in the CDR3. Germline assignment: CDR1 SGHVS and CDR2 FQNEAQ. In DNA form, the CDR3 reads TGTGCCAGCAGCTTAGTCGGCGGGACCCCAGATACGCAGTATTTT. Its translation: CASSLVGGTPDTQYF.

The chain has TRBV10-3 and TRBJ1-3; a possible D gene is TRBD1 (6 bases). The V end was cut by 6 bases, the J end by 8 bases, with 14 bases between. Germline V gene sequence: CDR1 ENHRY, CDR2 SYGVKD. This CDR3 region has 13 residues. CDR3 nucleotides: TGTGCCATCAGGGACACAGGGATCGACACCATATATTTT. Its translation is CAIRDTGIDTIYF.

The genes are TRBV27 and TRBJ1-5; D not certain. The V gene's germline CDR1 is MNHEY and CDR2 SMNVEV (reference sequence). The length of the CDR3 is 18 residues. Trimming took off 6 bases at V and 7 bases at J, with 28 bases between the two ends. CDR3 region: CASSPVRPLAEESQPQHF. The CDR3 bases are TGTGCCAGCAGCCCCGTGCGGCCCTTGGCCGAAGAATCACAGCCCCAGCATTTT.

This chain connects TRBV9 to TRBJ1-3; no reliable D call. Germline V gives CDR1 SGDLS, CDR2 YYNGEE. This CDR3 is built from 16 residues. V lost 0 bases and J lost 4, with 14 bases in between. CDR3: CASSVVAGVGGNTIYF. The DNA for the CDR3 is TGTGCCAGCAGCGTAGTAGCCGGAGTTGGAGGAAACACCATATATTTT. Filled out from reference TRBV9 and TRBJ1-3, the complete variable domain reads DSGVTQTPKHLITATGQRVTLRCSPRSGDLSVYWYQQSLDQGLQFLIQYYNGEERAKGNILERFSAQQFPDLHSELNLSSLELGDSALYFCASSVVAGVGGNTIYFGEGSWLTVV.

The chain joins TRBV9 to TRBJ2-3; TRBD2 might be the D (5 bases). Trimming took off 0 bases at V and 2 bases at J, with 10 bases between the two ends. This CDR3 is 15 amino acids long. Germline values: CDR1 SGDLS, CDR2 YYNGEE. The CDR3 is CASSVGSSNTDTQYF. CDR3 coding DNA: TGTGCCAGCAGCGTAGGGTCTAGCAACACAGATACGCAGTATTTT.

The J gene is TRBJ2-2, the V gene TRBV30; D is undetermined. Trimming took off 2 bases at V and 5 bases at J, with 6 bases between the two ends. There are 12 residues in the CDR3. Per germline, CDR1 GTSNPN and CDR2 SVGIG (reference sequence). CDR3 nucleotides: TGTGCCTGGAGTAGCCGTACCGGGGAGCTGTTTTTT. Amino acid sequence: CAWSSRTGELFF.

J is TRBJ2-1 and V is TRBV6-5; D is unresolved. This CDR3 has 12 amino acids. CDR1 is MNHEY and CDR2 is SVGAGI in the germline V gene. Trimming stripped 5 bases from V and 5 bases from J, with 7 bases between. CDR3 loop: CASSQADNEQFF. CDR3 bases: TGTGCCAGCAGTCAGGCCGACAATGAGCAGTTCTTC.

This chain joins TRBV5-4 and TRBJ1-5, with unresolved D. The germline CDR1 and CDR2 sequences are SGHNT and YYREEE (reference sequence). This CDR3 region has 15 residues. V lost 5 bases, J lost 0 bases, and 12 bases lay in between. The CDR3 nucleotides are TGTGCCAGCAGAGCCGGTCGTCATAGCAATCAGCCCCAGCATTTT. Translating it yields CASRAGRHSNQPQHF. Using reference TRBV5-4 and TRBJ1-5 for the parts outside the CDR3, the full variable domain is ETGVTQSPTHLIKTRGQQVTLRCSSQSGHNTVSWYQQALGQGPQFIFQYYREEENGRGNFPPRFSGLQFPNYSSELNVNALELDDSALYLCASRAGRHSNQPQHFGDGTRLSIL.

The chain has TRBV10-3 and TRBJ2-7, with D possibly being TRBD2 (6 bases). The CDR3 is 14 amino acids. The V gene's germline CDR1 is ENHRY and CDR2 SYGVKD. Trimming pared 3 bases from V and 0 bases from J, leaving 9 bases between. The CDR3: CAISETSLSYEQYF. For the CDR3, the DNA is TGTGCCATCAGTGAAACTAGCCTCTCCTACGAGCAGTACTTC.